A single sample is the source of the 21 T cell receptor beta chains below, sequenced in a study of blood T cell repertoires in COVID-19 (TCRdb year 2020). Library creation used the immunoSEQ multiplex PCR assay. What TCRdb holds here is the immuneACCESS table cut down to in-frame rearrangements. Part of the clones is not present; checked against another copy, under half of the missing clones reflect an unresolved V gene, and the others are unexplained. A total of fewer than 90,000 clones appear in this sample, around four fifths of them only once. 15% of the sample is taken by the ten largest. Sequenced input: peripheral blood. The receptors here all came from a man in his 60s with COVID-19, enrolled during active disease.

This rearrangement joins TRBV18 to TRBJ2-5; the D gene is possibly TRBD1 (6 bases). V shed 3 bases and J shed 3 bases, with 11 bases lying between them. CDR1 is KGHSH, CDR2 LQKENI, per germline. There are 14 residues in the CDR3. CDR3 DNA: TGTGCCAGCTCACCCTACGCAGGGGAAGAGACCCAGTACTTC. Its translation is CASSPYAGEETQYF.

This clone has only a few counts. V and J are TRBV20-1 and TRBJ2-5; no clear D. The germline gives CDR1 DFQATT, CDR2 SNEGSKA (reference sequence). This CDR3 comprises 10 residues. V lost 6 bases and J 5 bases, leaving 7 bases between the germline ends. The CDR3 reads CSADRETQYF. As DNA, the CDR3 is TGCAGTGCAGATCGGGAGACCCAGTACTTC.

This clone was counted only a few times. The chain has TRBV9 and TRBJ2-5; 7 bases fit TRBD2. The CDR3 covers 14 residues. Germline trimming cut 1 base from V and 3 bases from J; bases unmatched to any gene: 3. Per the germline V gene, CDR1 is SGDLS and CDR2 is YYNGEE. As DNA, the CDR3 is TGTGCCAGCAGCGTATCGACTAGCAAAGAGACCCAGTACTTC. Amino acid sequence: CASSVSTSKETQYF. The entire variable domain, with the rest obtained from reference TRBV9 and TRBJ2-5, is as follows: DSGVTQTPKHLITATGQRVTLRCSPRSGDLSVYWYQQSLDQGLQFLIQYYNGEERAKGNILERFSAQQFPDLHSELNLSSLELGDSALYFCASSVSTSKETQYFGPGTRLLVL.

The chain combines TRBV11-2 with TRBJ2-2, with D maybe TRBD1 (5 bases). V lost 1 base and J lost 4, with 13 bases in between. This CDR3 spans 16 amino acids. Germline-derived CDR1 and CDR2 are SGHAT and FQNNGV. The CDR3 DNA reads as TGTGCCAGCAGCTTAGTAGGGGCAGGGTTCACCGGGGAGCTGTTTTTT. It codes for CASSLVGAGFTGELFF.

In this sample, this clone turned up a few times. Sequence at one end of the junction differs from germline and may be a read error. The V and J genes are TRBV12-3 or TRBV12-4 and TRBJ2-6; TRBD1 matches at 7 bases. The CDR3 has 13 residues. The CDR3 DNA reads as TGCGCAGGGGGAATCTCTGGGGCCAACGTCCTGACTTTC. It translates to CAGGISGANVLTF.

The V call is TRBV28, the J call TRBJ1-1; D uncertain. The CDR3 has 12 amino acids. Trimming removed 3 bases from V and 4 bases from J, with 6 bases in between. Germline lookup yields CDR1 MDHEN and CDR2 SYDVKM. CDR3 region: CASSFPSTEAFF. CDR3 sequence (DNA): TGTGCCAGCAGTTTCCCCTCCACTGAAGCTTTCTTT.

J is TRBJ2-1 and V is TRBV7-9, with 7 positions matching TRBD2. Looked up from germline, CDR1 is SEHNR and CDR2 is FQNEAQ (reference sequence). This CDR3 has 14 amino acids. V lost 7 bases to trimming and J lost 7 bases; unmatched junction nucleotides: 10. DNA for the CDR3: TGTGCCAGCACTAGGGGCGGGAGTTTTAATGAGCAGTTCTTC. Translation gives CASTRGGSFNEQFF.

In this sample, this clone turned up a few times. The chain employs TRBV11-3 and TRBJ1-4, with D perhaps TRBD1 (6 bases). Germline V gene lookup returns CDR1 SGHNT and CDR2 YENEEA. This CDR3 spans 13 amino acids. Trimming pared 8 bases from V and 6 bases from J, leaving 13 bases between. The CDR3 bases are TGTGCCAGCTCAACAGGACAGTATGAAAAACTGTTTTTT. This translates into CASSTGQYEKLFF.

This rearrangement joins TRBV9 to TRBJ1-5; weak D call: TRBD1 (5 bases). CDR1 is SGDLS, CDR2 YYNGEE, per germline. The CDR3 loop spans 16 amino acids. Trimming removed 4 bases from V and 4 bases from J, with 18 bases in between. The CDR3 DNA follows: TGTGCCAGCAGCCCGGGGGTTGGGGCCTTGAATCAGCCCCAGCATTTT. It translates to CASSPGVGALNQPQHF.

V gene TRBV4-2 combines with J gene TRBJ2-6; weak D call: TRBD2 (6 bases). The length of the CDR3 is 20 residues. Germline-derived CDR1 and CDR2 are LGHNA and YNFKEQ. Trimming shortened V by 4 bases and J by 3 bases, and 25 bases separated the two germline ends. This CDR3 reads CASSRVSNQGGPFGANVLTF. DNA of the CDR3: TGTGCCAGCAGCCGGGTCTCTAACCAGGGAGGCCCTTTTGGGGCCAACGTCCTGACTTTC.

This clone was seen many times. The chain combines TRBV2 with TRBJ2-3; a possible D gene is TRBD1 (6 bases). V lost 6 bases, J lost 5 bases, and 12 bases lay in between. Germline values: CDR1 SNHLY, CDR2 FYNNEI. This CDR3 is built from 13 residues. The CDR3 nucleotides are TGTGCCAGCAGGCAGGGGCTTGAAGATACGCAGTATTTT. It specifies CASRQGLEDTQYF.

This clone was found once. The chain links TRBV19 to TRBJ2-3; D gene unclear. This CDR3 spans 14 amino acids. Germline V CDR1 and CDR2: LNHDA, SQIVND (reference sequence). The germline V and J ends were trimmed by 1 base and 3 bases, with 8 bases remaining between them. The CDR3 sequence is CASSIAQVTDTQYF. In DNA, the CDR3 is TGTGCCAGTAGTATAGCCCAGGTAACAGATACGCAGTATTTT. Full variable domain (rest looked up from reference TRBV19 and TRBJ2-3): DGGITQSPKYLFRKEGQNVTLSCEQNLNHDAMYWYRQDPGQGLRLIYYSQIVNDFQKGDIAEGYSVSREKKESFPLTVTSAQKNPTAFYLCASSIAQVTDTQYFGPGTRLTVL.

This clone showed up just a few times. This chain uses TRBV4-1 with TRBJ2-3; tentative D call: TRBD2 (5 bases). CDR1 is MGHRA, CDR2 YSYEKL, per germline. Between the trimmed V and J ends, which lost 0 bases and 4 bases, there was a span of 8 bases. The CDR3 loop spans 14 amino acids. The CDR3 nucleotides are TGCGCCAGCAGCCAAGATAGACTACCAGATACGCAGTATTTT. This sequence encodes CASSQDRLPDTQYF.

This clone has more than one count but fewer than ten. The V gene is TRBV7-9, the J gene TRBJ2-3; 12 nucleotides line up with TRBD2. Germline V CDR1 and CDR2: SEHNR, FQNEAQ (reference sequence). With V trimmed by 2 bases and J by 6 bases, 15 bases remained unmatched. The CDR3 sequence is 19 residues long. The CDR3 DNA sequence: TGTGCCAGCAGCTTATTTCGACTAGCGGGAGTGCTTACAGCTGATACGCAGTATTTT. It is translated as CASSLFRLAGVLTADTQYF.

This clone came up a few times. The rearrangement links TRBV27 to TRBJ1-1; D is possibly TRBD1 (5 bases). V was trimmed by 1 base and J by 4 bases, leaving 16 bases between them. The CDR3 sequence is 16 residues long. Germline CDR1 is MNHEY and CDR2 is SMNVEV (reference sequence). CDR3 DNA: TGTGCCAGCAGTTTATATGGGCACGGCGGGGCCACTGAAGCTTTCTTT. Its translation is CASSLYGHGGATEAFF.

This chain uses TRBV10-1 with TRBJ2-3; TRBD2 matches 10 bases. From germline, CDR1 is WNHNN and CDR2 SYGVQD (reference sequence). This CDR3 is built from 16 residues. V dropped 4 bases and J dropped 3; count of bases not matched to a gene: 7. The chain's CDR3 is CASSALAGDLTDTQYF. CDR3 nucleotides: TGCGCCAGCAGTGCTCTAGCGGGGGACCTAACAGATACGCAGTATTTT.

A remark on this clone: Other DNA sequences in the same sample also yield this CDR3. This chain uses TRBV29-1 with TRBJ1-1, with D hard to call. This CDR3 is 11 amino acids long. V was shortened by 4 bases and J by 8 bases, with 11 bases between the two germline ends. Germline V lookup: CDR1 SQVTM, CDR2 ANQGSEA. CDR3 nucleotides: TGCAGCGTTGGATCGGTCACCGAAGCTTTCTTT. Amino acids: CSVGSVTEAFF.

This clone was seen more than once but under ten times. The chain combines TRBV12-3 or TRBV12-4 with TRBJ1-1; D call uncertain. This CDR3 is 13 amino acids long. The V and J ends lost 6 bases and 1 base respectively, with 9 bases between them. CDR3 bases: TGTGCCAGCAGGTTTTCAGGGAACACTGAAGCTTTCTTT. This encodes CASRFSGNTEAFF.

The chain has TRBV3-1 (or the pseudogene TRBV3-2) and TRBJ1-1, with no clear D. V lost 1 base and J 9 bases, leaving 9 bases between the germline ends. Germline V gene sequence: CDR1 LGHDT, CDR2 YNNKEL (reference sequence). The CDR3 runs 12 residues. The CDR3 DNA follows: TGTGCCAGCAGCCAAGGGGCGCTGAAAGCTTTCTTT. This codes for CASSQGALKAFF.

The sample holds a few counts of this clone. The J gene is TRBJ1-6, the V gene TRBV11-3, with D possibly being TRBD1 (5 bases). V gave up 10 bases and J gave up 10 bases, with 17 bases separating them. There are 13 residues in the CDR3. In germline, CDR1 is SGHNT, CDR2 YENEEA. The CDR3 nucleotides are TGTGCCACCCAAGGGGTGGATGGGTCACCCCTCCACTTT. Its protein product is CATQGVDGSPLHF.

The V call is TRBV15, the J call TRBJ2-1, with TRBD2 matching over 8 bases. Germline V gene lookup returns CDR1 LNHNV and CDR2 YYDKDF (reference sequence). The length of the CDR3 is 18 residues. J lost 2 bases, V lost 3 bases, and 12 bases had no gene match. CDR3 region: CATSSRGSGEPPYNEQFF. The CDR3 DNA sequence: TGTGCCACCAGCAGTCGAGGTAGCGGGGAACCTCCCTACAATGAGCAGTTCTTC. The full variable domain, with the rest looked up from reference TRBV15 and TRBJ2-1, is DAMVIQNPRYQVTQFGKPVTLSCSQTLNHNVMYWYQQKSSQAPKLLFHYYDKDFNNEADTPDNFQSRRPNTSFCFLDIRSPGLGDTAMYLCATSSRGSGEPPYNEQFFGPGTRLTVL.